One and the same sample provided the 23 T cell receptor beta chains below, sequenced in a study of T-cell memory formation after mild COVID-19 (dated by TCRdb to about 2021). The library came from 5' RACE. The sequencer was an Illumina NovaSeq 6000. TCRdb's own reprocessing of the public reads used fastp at Q25 and MiXCR and kept productive beta chains. Entries are consolidated by CDR3 protein sequence, retaining the most common genes and DNA. Across this sample there are just over 350,000 distinct CDR3 sequences, with around an eighth seen only once. Roughly 22% of the sample is in the top ten clones. Specimen: PBMCs or a T cell subset sorted from them (not recorded which). These receptors all stem from a man younger than 30 who had mild COVID-19 (a few samples of this study predate the infection). The sample titles of this study are shuffled in the database, so cell type and time point are left out; the donor was told from shared clones.

The rearrangement uses TRBV6-1 and TRBJ1-2; the D gene is possibly TRBD1 (6 bases). V was clipped by 1 base and J by 5 bases, with 14 bases between them. Germline CDR1 MNHNS, CDR2 SASEGT. This CDR3 is 15 amino acids long. The CDR3: CASSEGGPSLYGYTF. In DNA form, the CDR3 reads TGTGCCAGCAGTGAAGGGGGGCCTTCCCTTTATGGCTACACCTTC.

This clonotype came up a few times. The V call is TRBV12-3 or TRBV12-4, the J call TRBJ2-7; D assignment may be TRBD1 or TRBD2 (6 bases each). The CDR3 totals 15 residues. V was clipped by 3 bases and J by 5 bases, with 17 bases between them. The CDR3 sequence is CASSFSPRGLNEQYV. CDR3 nucleotide sequence: TGTGCCAGCAGTTTTTCCCCCCGGGGGCTGAACGAGCAGTACGTC.

Ten or more counts support this clonotype. The chain carries TRBV4-1 and TRBJ1-2, with D unclear. V was shortened by 0 bases and J by 8 bases, with 19 bases between the two germline ends. Germline V gene sequence: CDR1 MGHRA, CDR2 YSYEKL. The CDR3 contains 16 residues. The DNA for the CDR3 is TGCGCCAGCAGCCAAGATCGACTCGGGAGGATCCCCGGCTACACCTTC. Residues: CASSQDRLGRIPGYTF.

Only a few counts were recorded for this clonotype. The chain links TRBV20-1 to TRBJ2-4; D may be TRBD1 or TRBD2 (5 bases each). V was trimmed by 3 bases and J by 7 bases, leaving 13 bases between them. The CDR3 runs to 13 residues. Per germline, CDR1 DFQATT and CDR2 SNEGSKA (reference sequence). The CDR3 DNA sequence: TGCAGTGCTAGGGATCAGTGGGGGAACATTCAGTACTTC. Translation gives CSARDQWGNIQYF.

J is TRBJ2-7 and V is TRBV27; TRBD2 agrees at 12 bases. Trimming removed 7 bases from V and 2 bases from J; junction bases left unmatched: 3. Germline lookup yields CDR1 MNHEY and CDR2 SMNVEV (reference sequence). The CDR3 spans 14 residues. The CDR3 nucleotides read TGTGCCAGCAAACTAGCGGGGGGAACCTACGAGCAGTACTTC. It translates to CASKLAGGTYEQYF.

This clonotype came up a few times. This rearrangement joins TRBV4-3 to TRBJ2-3; D tentatively fits TRBD1 or TRBD2 (5 bases each). Germline loops: CDR1 LGHNA, CDR2 YSLEER. Between the trimmed V and J ends, which lost 1 base and 4 bases, there was a span of 15 bases. This CDR3 is 16 amino acids long. The chain's CDR3 is CASSQVLVGTSDTQYF. DNA for the CDR3: TGCGCCAGCAGCCAAGTCCTAGTAGGGACGTCAGATACGCAGTATTTT.

V is TRBV6-5 and J is TRBJ2-1; 8 nucleotides line up with TRBD1. CDR3 length: 12 amino acids. Germline CDR1 and CDR2: MNHEY and SVGAGI. V lost 5 bases and J lost 8; bases outside the gene matches: 2. The CDR3 region is CASSGQGYEQFF. For the CDR3, the DNA is TGTGCCAGCAGTGGACAGGGCTATGAGCAGTTCTTC.

With respect to this clonotype: The CDR3 end shows no conserved phenylalanine or tryptophan, and so a read error is likely. The chain recombines TRBV7-3 with TRBJ2-3; 7 bases line up with TRBD1. The V and J ends lost 5 bases and 3 bases, in that order; junction bases with no gene match: 8. This CDR3 comprises 15 residues. CDR1 and CDR2 (germline): SGHTA, FQGTGA. In DNA, the CDR3 is TGTGCCAGCAGCCTGACAGGGTTTCGGACAGATACGCAGTATTAT. It yields the protein CASSLTGFRTDTQYY.

This clonotype has a count of ten or more. The junction departs from the called germline gene at one end, perhaps through a read error. J is TRBJ1-1 and V is TRBV5-1; D ambiguous. CDR3 length: 14 amino acids. Per germline, CDR1 SGHRS and CDR2 YFSETQ. The CDR3 region has the DNA TGTGCCAGCAGTTTAGGAGGCAGCAACACTGAAGCTTTCTTT. Its protein product is CASSLGGSNTEAFF. Together with reference TRBV5-1 and TRBJ1-1, the CDR3 gives the full variable domain: KAGVTQTPRYLIKTRGQQVTLSCSPISGHRSVSWYQQTPGQGLQFLFEYFSETQRNKGNFPGRFSGRQFSNSRSEMNVSTLELGDSALYLCASSLGGSNTEAFFGQGTRLTVV.

The chain recombines TRBV15 with TRBJ2-1, with D possibly TRBD1 on 7 matching bases. V lost 2 bases and J lost 6, with 14 bases in between. Germline V gene sequence: CDR1 LNHNV, CDR2 YYDKDF (reference sequence). The CDR3 loop spans 15 amino acids. CDR3 in amino acids: CATSRSLEGANEQFF. As DNA, the CDR3 is TGTGCCACCAGCAGAAGTTTGGAGGGGGCCAATGAGCAGTTCTTC.

The V call is TRBV4-3, the J call TRBJ1-4; possibly TRBD1 for D (5 bases). Trimming removed 1 base from V and 6 bases from J, with 18 bases in between. The CDR3 covers 17 residues. In germline, CDR1 is LGHNA, CDR2 YSLEER. The CDR3 protein is CASSQGNSKGVDEKLFF. DNA for the CDR3: TGCGCCAGCAGCCAAGGCAATAGTAAAGGGGTTGATGAAAAACTGTTTTTT.

This clonotype is classed as medium-sized. No DNA is shown, since the ends of the CDR3 on it are uncertain; the CDR3 is the one TCRdb lists. The chain uses TRBV7-6 and TRBJ2-5; no DNA check was done on the table's D call, TRBD2. CDR1 is SGHVS and CDR2 is FNYEAQ in the germline V gene. The CDR3 has 15 residues if both end residues are counted. This chain's CDR3 is CASSFGNGLQETQYF.

The V and J genes are TRBV5-1 and TRBJ2-1, with D perhaps given as TRBD1 or TRBD2 (5 bases each). V gave up 5 bases and J gave up 5 bases, with 11 bases separating them. Germline V lookup: CDR1 SGHRS, CDR2 YFSETQ. The CDR3 runs 13 residues. For the CDR3, the DNA is TGCGCCAGCAGATGGGACCCGAACAATGAGCAGTTCTTC. It translates to CASRWDPNNEQFF.

The rearrangement links TRBV18 to TRBJ2-1, with 11 bases lining up with TRBD2. Per germline, CDR1 KGHSH and CDR2 LQKENI. V lost 3 bases, J lost 6 bases, and 7 bases stayed unmatched. The CDR3 extends over 16 amino acids. In nucleotides, the CDR3 is TGTGCCAGCTCACCGACGGGGCTAGCGGGGGGCAATGAGCAGTTCTTC. Protein: CASSPTGLAGGNEQFF.

This clonotype was seen ten or more times. V gene TRBV5-1 combines with J gene TRBJ1-4, with a tentative D call TRBD1 (5 bases). The CDR3 contains 14 residues. Germline CDR1 SGHRS, CDR2 YFSETQ. V dropped 4 bases and J dropped 1 base, with 8 bases sitting between them. CDR3 nucleotide sequence: TGCGCCAGCAGCCGAGGGGTAACTAATGAAAAACTGTTTTTT. Translating it yields CASSRGVTNEKLFF.

The genes are TRBV7-6 and TRBJ2-7; D gene uncertain. The CDR3 is 14 amino acids. V dropped 5 bases and J dropped 7 bases, with 18 bases sitting between them. Germline-derived CDR1 and CDR2 are SGHVS and FNYEAQ. The CDR3 DNA reads TGTGCCAGCAGCCCCCTCAGTGGCCGGTCGGAGCAGTACTTC. Protein: CASSPLSGRSEQYF.

This clonotype turned up a few times. This chain links TRBV5-6 with TRBJ2-2; D ambiguous. CDR3 length equals 14 residues. Trimming left V 0 bases short and J 4 bases short, with 7 bases between. Germline loops: CDR1 SGHDT, CDR2 YYEEEE. The CDR3 protein is CASSLVFITGELFF. The CDR3 DNA reads TGTGCCAGCAGCTTGGTGTTCATCACCGGGGAGCTGTTTTTT.

This chain connects TRBV29-1 to TRBJ2-2, with D hard to call. Germline V CDR1 and CDR2: SQVTM, ANQGSEA. The CDR3 has 15 amino acids. V was clipped by 4 bases and J by 1 base, with 13 bases between them. The CDR3 spells CSVAYPDRNTGELFF. The DNA of the CDR3 is TGCAGCGTTGCGTACCCGGATAGGAACACCGGGGAGCTGTTTTTT.

This clonotype came up a few times. V gene TRBV6-5 combines with J gene TRBJ2-3; 10 positions agree with TRBD2. There are 16 residues in the CDR3. V was clipped by 2 bases and J by 4 bases; unmatched bases: 6. Germline V gene lookup returns CDR1 MNHEY and CDR2 SVGAGI. The CDR3 is CASSYEASGGSDTQYF. CDR3 nucleotide sequence: TGTGCCAGCAGTTACGAGGCTAGCGGGGGTTCAGATACGCAGTATTTT.

This clonotype has a count of ten or more. The V call is TRBV29-1, the J call TRBJ2-7; D call uncertain. V lost 6 bases to trimming and J lost 5 bases, with 17 bases between them. The CDR3 totals 13 residues. Germline lookup yields CDR1 SQVTM and CDR2 ANQGSEA. The CDR3 is CSVGLTAFDEQYF. DNA for the CDR3: TGCAGCGTGGGTCTCACAGCTTTTGACGAGCAGTACTTC.

This chain links TRBV6-5 with TRBJ2-1; D unresolved. Trimming left V 0 bases short and J 5 bases short, with 8 bases between. The CDR3 runs 14 residues. In germline, CDR1 is MNHEY, CDR2 SVGAGI. The CDR3: CASSYSAENNEQFF. Here the CDR3 DNA reads TGTGCCAGCAGTTACTCTGCGGAGAACAATGAGCAGTTCTTC.

There are a few counts of this clonotype. The chain links TRBV12-3 or TRBV12-4 to TRBJ1-1, with 10 bases identical to TRBD1. This CDR3 is 16 amino acids long. V lost 2 bases and J lost 5; bases outside the gene matches: 8. CDR3 nucleotide sequence: TGTGCCAGCAGTTTATCCGTGGCGGGACAGGGGACTGAAGCTTTCTTT. Residues: CASSLSVAGQGTEAFF.

The rearrangement links TRBV10-3 to TRBJ2-2; the D gene is possibly TRBD1 (6 bases). The CDR3 runs 15 residues. The V gene's germline CDR1 is ENHRY and CDR2 SYGVKD. V was pared by 6 bases and J by 2 bases, with 13 bases between. The CDR3 loop is CAIRTGTLNTGELFF. Here the CDR3 DNA reads TGTGCCATCAGGACCGGGACACTCAACACCGGGGAGCTGTTTTTT.